Below, 13 T cell receptor beta chains from the same sample are listed, as sequenced in a study of shared clonotypes between healthy human individuals (TCRdb year 2020). Library preparation was by the immunoSEQ multiplex PCR assay. The source is immuneACCESS, and TCRdb retained only in-frame sequences with V and J called. Part of the clones is not carried over; for the studies checked, unresolved V genes explain less than half of this, and the remainder is unexplained. This sample gives 850,000 to 1,200,000 clones in total; around 76% of them show up just once. Roughly 1.4% of the sample lies in the top ten. The specimen was memory CD4+ T cells sorted from blood. The label giving this sample's cell subset or site can be read as: CD45RA-negative fraction. These receptors were taken from a man between 18 and 29 years old in good health.

A remark on this clone: The same CDR3 arises from other DNA sequences in this sample as well. This chain joins TRBV5-1 and TRBJ2-2, with TRBD2 identical over 12 bases. The J segment lost 4 bases and the V segment lost 4 bases, leaving 2 bases of the junction unmatched. The CDR3 extends over 15 amino acids. The germline CDR1 and CDR2 sequences are SGHRS and YFSETQ. CDR3 loop: CASSPGLAGTGELFF. DNA for the CDR3: TGCGCCAGCAGCCCGGGACTAGCGGGCACCGGGGAGCTGTTTTTT. The full variable domain, rest sourced from reference TRBV5-1 and TRBJ2-2, is KAGVTQTPRYLIKTRGQQVTLSCSPISGHRSVSWYQQTPGQGLQFLFEYFSETQRNKGNFPGRFSGRQFSNSRSEMNVSTLELGDSALYLCASSPGLAGTGELFFGEGSRLTVL.

The rearrangement joins TRBV11-2 to TRBJ2-3; 12 bases fit TRBD2. Germline V lookup: CDR1 SGHAT, CDR2 FQNNGV. The length of the CDR3 is 16 residues. Losses at the gene ends were 1 base for V and 4 bases for J; bases not matched to a gene: 3. CDR3 residues: CASSLATSGRPDTQYF. DNA of the CDR3: TGTGCCAGCAGCTTAGCGACTAGCGGGAGACCAGATACGCAGTATTTT.

The chain recombines TRBV10-1 with TRBJ1-1, with D perhaps matching TRBD1 (6 bases). Germline lookup yields CDR1 WNHNN and CDR2 SYGVQD (reference sequence). CDR3 length equals 12 residues. The V end was cut by 4 bases, the J end by 8 bases, with 11 bases between. Here the CDR3 reads CASSGRGGEAFF. In nucleotides, the CDR3 is TGCGCCAGCAGTGGACGGGGGGGCGAAGCTTTCTTT.

V usage is TRBV13 and J usage is TRBJ1-4; the D gene is possibly TRBD1 (6 bases). CDR3 length: 14 residues. Trimming shortened V by 0 bases and J by 8 bases, and 10 bases separated the two germline ends. Germline V lookup: CDR1 PRHDT, CDR2 FYEKMQ (reference sequence). The chain's CDR3 is CASSLGGAGEKLFF. Written as DNA, the CDR3 is TGTGCCAGCAGCTTAGGGGGGGCCGGAGAAAAACTGTTTTTT.

The J gene is TRBJ2-6, the V gene TRBV4-1; no definite D call. CDR3 length equals 14 residues. From germline, CDR1 is MGHRA and CDR2 YSYEKL. V was clipped by 4 bases and J by 4 bases, with 8 bases between them. The DNA for the CDR3 is TGCGCCAGCAGCCCGACGGACGGGGCCAACGTCCTGACTTTC. Protein sequence: CASSPTDGANVLTF.

This clone showed up just a few times. This chain links TRBV28 with TRBJ1-2; D remains ambiguous. Germline values: CDR1 MDHEN, CDR2 SYDVKM. Trimming left V 2 bases short and J 4 bases short, with 5 bases between. The CDR3 runs to 12 residues. This chain's CDR3 is CASSLITYGYTF. CDR3 bases: TGTGCCAGCAGTTTAATCACCTATGGCTACACCTTC.

This chain uses TRBV5-1 with TRBJ2-1; 9 nucleotides line up with TRBD2. The CDR3 loop spans 16 amino acids. Unmatched junction bases numbered 11, after V lost 4 bases and J lost 6 bases. From germline, CDR1 is SGHRS and CDR2 YFSETQ. The CDR3 region is CASSPRSGLAGNEQFF. CDR3 nucleotides: TGCGCCAGCAGCCCCCGGTCGGGACTAGCCGGCAATGAGCAGTTCTTC.

This clone was detected many times. The genes are TRBV27 and TRBJ1-5; D gene ambiguous. The CDR3 is 16 amino acids. The V gene lost 6 bases and the J gene lost 7 bases, with 22 bases spanning the gap. The germline V gene encodes CDR1 MNHEY and CDR2 SMNVEV (reference sequence). The CDR3: CASRPDKAKNMQPQHF. The CDR3, as DNA: TGTGCCAGCAGACCCGACAAGGCCAAAAATATGCAGCCCCAGCATTTT.

The chain uses TRBV2 and TRBJ2-5, with 9 bases matching TRBD1. V shed 8 bases, J shed 4 bases, and the junction held 8 bases outside the gene matches. This CDR3 has 14 residues. Looked up from germline, CDR1 is SNHLY and CDR2 is FYNNEI. CDR3 residues: CASGRTGVPETQYF. The CDR3 nucleotides read TGTGCCAGCGGTCGGACAGGGGTCCCAGAGACCCAGTACTTC.

The J gene is TRBJ1-2, the V gene TRBV6-5; weak D call: TRBD1 (5 bases). There are 15 residues in the CDR3. Trimming took off 5 bases at V and 7 bases at J, with 20 bases between the two ends. Germline assignment: CDR1 MNHEY and CDR2 SVGAGI. The DNA of the CDR3 is TGTGCCAGCAGTACGGAGGGACCCCACGGGGGTGGCTACACCTTC. As protein: CASSTEGPHGGGYTF.

The rearrangement links TRBV7-2 to TRBJ2-1; D is possibly TRBD2 (5 bases). Trimming removed 5 bases at V and 0 bases at J, with 14 bases between. Germline CDR1 SGHTA, CDR2 FQGNSA. The CDR3 spans 16 residues. The CDR3, as DNA: TGTGCCAGCAGCCGGAACGCGGGCAGCTCCTACAATGAGCAGTTCTTC. The encoded protein is CASSRNAGSSYNEQFF.

The chain has TRBV11-2 and TRBJ1-5; D remains ambiguous. CDR1 and CDR2 (germline): SGHAT, FQNNGV. Trimming cost V 3 bases and J 8 bases, with 11 bases left between them. CDR3 length equals 13 residues. Written as DNA, the CDR3 is TGTGCCAGCAGCTTGCTTCGTAGTGAGCCCCAGCATTTT. It encodes CASSLLRSEPQHF.

Details on this clone: The sample contains more than one DNA sequence encoding this CDR3. The rearrangement uses TRBV9 and TRBJ2-1; D might be TRBD2 (5 bases). The V end was cut by 0 bases, the J end by 7 bases, with 8 bases between. This CDR3 contains 13 residues. Germline CDR1 reads SGDLS; CDR2 reads YYNGEE. The CDR3 bases are TGTGCCAGCAGCGTAGGAGGCGGGAATGAGCAGTTCTTC. This sequence encodes CASSVGGGNEQFF.